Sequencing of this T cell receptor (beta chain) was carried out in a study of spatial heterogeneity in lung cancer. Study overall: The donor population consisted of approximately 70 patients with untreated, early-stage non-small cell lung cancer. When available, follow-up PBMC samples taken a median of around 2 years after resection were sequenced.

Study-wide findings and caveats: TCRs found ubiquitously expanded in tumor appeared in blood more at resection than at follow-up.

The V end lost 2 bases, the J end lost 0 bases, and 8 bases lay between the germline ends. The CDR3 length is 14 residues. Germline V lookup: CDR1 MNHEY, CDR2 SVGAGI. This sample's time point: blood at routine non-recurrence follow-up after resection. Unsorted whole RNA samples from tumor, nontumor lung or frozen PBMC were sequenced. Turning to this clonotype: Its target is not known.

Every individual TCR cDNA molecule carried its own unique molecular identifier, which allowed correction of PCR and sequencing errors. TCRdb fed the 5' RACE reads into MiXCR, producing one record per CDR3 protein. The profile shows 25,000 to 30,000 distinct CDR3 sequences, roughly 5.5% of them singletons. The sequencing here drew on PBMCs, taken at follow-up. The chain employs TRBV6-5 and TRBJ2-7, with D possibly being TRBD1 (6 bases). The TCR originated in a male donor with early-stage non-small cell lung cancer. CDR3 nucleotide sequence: TGTGCCAGCAGTTACGGGACACTCTCCTACGAGCAGTACTTC. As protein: CASSYGTLSYEQYF.